These 6 T cell receptor beta chains originate from one sample sequenced in a study of vaccination and CD4 T cells after COVID-19. Cultured CD4+ T cells had their DNA profiled by the Oncomine TCR Beta short-read assay. TCRdb reprocessed the PCR reads via MiXCR and lists one record per CDR3 protein. Of around 13,000 distinct CDR3 sequences in the sample, 35% to 55% were seen once. Treatment defined: approximately 10-day PBMC culture with coronavirus spike peptide pools or control peptides (ViraFEST assay). No antigen has been identified for these receptors. The sequenced material came from CD4+ T cells from blood, cultured in vitro. All receptors come from a human donor who had recovered from COVID-19.

The chain joins TRBV5-1 to TRBJ1-6; 7 bases align to TRBD1. The CDR3 is 15 amino acids. V was pared by 2 bases and J by 3 bases, with 2 bases of the junction left unmatched. The germline V gene encodes CDR1 SGHRS and CDR2 YFSETQ. CDR3 sequence reads: CASSLGTDYNSPLHF. The CDR3 nucleotides read TGCGCCAGCAGCTTAGGGACAGACTATAATTCACCCCTCCACTTT.

The chain combines TRBV7-9 with TRBJ2-5; D is unclear. This CDR3 spans 13 amino acids. Germline assignment: CDR1 SEHNR and CDR2 FQNEAQ (reference sequence). V dropped 2 bases and J dropped 7 bases, with 11 bases sitting between them. The CDR3 DNA reads as TGTGCCAGCAGCTTAAGGAGCAAGGGGACCCAGTACTTC. Translation gives CASSLRSKGTQYF.

This clonotype was detected only a few times. The chain is built from TRBV2 and TRBJ2-7; TRBD1 aligns across 9 bases. The CDR3 is made up of 13 amino acids. Germline V lookup: CDR1 SNHLY, CDR2 FYNNEI. V lost 8 bases and J lost 8; bases outside the gene matches: 10. CDR3 nucleotides: TGTGCCAGCGAAGGGGGGGACAGGGTCAAGCAGTACTTC. Translating it yields CASEGGDRVKQYF.

The rearrangement joins TRBV30 to TRBJ2-5; weak D call: TRBD2 (5 bases). V lost 0 bases to trimming and J lost 5 bases, with 13 bases between them. CDR3 size: 14 residues. CDR1 is GTSNPN and CDR2 is SVGIG in the germline V gene (reference sequence). As DNA, the CDR3 is TGTGCCTGGAGTGTACAGCTAGCCTGGGAGACCCAGTACTTC. It encodes CAWSVQLAWETQYF. The whole variable domain, filled in from reference TRBV30 and TRBJ2-5, reads SQTIHQWPATLVQPVGSPLSLECTVEGTSNPNLYWYRQAAGRGLQLLFYSVGIGQISSEVPQNLSASRPQDRQFILSSKKLLLSDSGFYLCAWSVQLAWETQYFGPGTRLLVL.

This clonotype showed up just a few times. The chain combines TRBV6-5 with TRBJ1-1, with D unresolved. V was trimmed by 0 bases and J by 4 bases, leaving 6 bases between them. Germline CDR1 reads MNHEY; CDR2 reads SVGAGI. The CDR3 consists of 13 residues. The CDR3 DNA reads as TGTGCCAGCAGTTACTCACAGAGCACTGAAGCTTTCTTT. It yields the protein CASSYSQSTEAFF.

This clonotype was seen a few times. CDR3 in amino acids: CASSERGRGFGEAFF. The CDR3 DNA follows: TGTGCCAGCAGTGAACGCGGAAGAGGTTTTGGTGAAGCTTTCTTT. The rearrangement uses TRBV6-1 and TRBJ1-1; D is undetermined. Germline assignment: CDR1 MNHNS and CDR2 SASEGT. Trimming left V 2 bases short and J 7 bases short, with 17 bases between. The CDR3 length is 15 residues.